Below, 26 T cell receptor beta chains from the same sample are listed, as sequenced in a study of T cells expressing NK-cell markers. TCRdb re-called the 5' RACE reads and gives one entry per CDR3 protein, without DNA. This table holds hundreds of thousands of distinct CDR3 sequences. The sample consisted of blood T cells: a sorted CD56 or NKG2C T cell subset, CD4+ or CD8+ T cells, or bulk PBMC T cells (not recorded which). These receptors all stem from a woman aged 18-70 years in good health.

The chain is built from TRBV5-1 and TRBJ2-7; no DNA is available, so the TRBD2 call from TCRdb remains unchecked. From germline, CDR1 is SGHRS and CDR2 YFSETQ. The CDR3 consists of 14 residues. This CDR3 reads CASSLEGSTYEQYF. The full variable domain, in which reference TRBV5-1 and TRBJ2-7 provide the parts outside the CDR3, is KAGVTQTPRYLIKTRGQQVTLSCSPISGHRSVSWYQQTPGQGLQFLFEYFSETQRNKGNFPGRFSGRQFSNSRSEMNVSTLELGDSALYLCASSLEGSTYEQYFGPGTRLTVT.

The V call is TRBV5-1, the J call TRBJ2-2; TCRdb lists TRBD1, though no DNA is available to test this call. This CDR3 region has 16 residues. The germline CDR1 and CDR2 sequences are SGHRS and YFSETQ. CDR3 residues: CASSSVQLTGTGELFF.

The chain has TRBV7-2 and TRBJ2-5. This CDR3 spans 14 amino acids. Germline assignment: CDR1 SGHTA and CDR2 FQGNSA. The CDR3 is CASSLAGVKETQYF.

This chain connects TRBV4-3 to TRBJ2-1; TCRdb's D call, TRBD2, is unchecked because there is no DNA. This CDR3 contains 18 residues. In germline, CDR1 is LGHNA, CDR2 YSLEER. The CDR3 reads CASSQDGRGLAGYNEQFF.

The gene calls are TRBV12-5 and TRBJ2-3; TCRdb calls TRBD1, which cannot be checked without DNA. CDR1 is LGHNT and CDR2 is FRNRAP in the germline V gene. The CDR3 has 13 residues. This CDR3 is CASGLRDGNTQYF.

This chain's CDR3 is CASSYSKTGQSYEQYF. This chain uses TRBV6-2 or TRBV6-3 with TRBJ2-7; TCRdb's D call, TRBD1, is unchecked because there is no DNA. The germline gives CDR1 MNHEY, CDR2 SVGEGT. This CDR3 spans 16 amino acids.

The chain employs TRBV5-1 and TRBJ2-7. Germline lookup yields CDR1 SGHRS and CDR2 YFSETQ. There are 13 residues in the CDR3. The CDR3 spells CASSLVAENEQYF.

This chain's CDR3 is CASSTPLAGGLDTQYF. V gene TRBV19 combines with J gene TRBJ2-3; TCRdb outputs TRBD2, but without DNA this stays unchecked. This CDR3 has 16 amino acids. Germline CDR1 is LNHDA and CDR2 is SQIVND (reference sequence).

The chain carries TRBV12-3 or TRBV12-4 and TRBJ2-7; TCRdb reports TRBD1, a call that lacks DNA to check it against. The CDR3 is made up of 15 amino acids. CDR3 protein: CASTREGARSYEQYF.

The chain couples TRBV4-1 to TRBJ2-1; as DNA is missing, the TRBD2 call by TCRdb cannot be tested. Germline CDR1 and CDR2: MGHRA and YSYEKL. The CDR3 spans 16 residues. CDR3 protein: CASSLDLAGGINEQFF.

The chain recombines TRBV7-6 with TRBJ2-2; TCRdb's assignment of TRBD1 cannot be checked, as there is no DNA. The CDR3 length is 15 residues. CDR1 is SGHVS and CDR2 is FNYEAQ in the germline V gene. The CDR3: CASSQGGGLSGGLFF. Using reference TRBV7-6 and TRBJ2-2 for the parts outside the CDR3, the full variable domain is GAGVSQSPRYKVTKRGQDVALRCDPISGHVSLYWYRQALGQGPEFLTYFNYEAQQDKSGLPNDRFSAERPEGSISTLTIQRTEQRDSAMYRCASSQGGGLSGGLFFGEGSRLTVL.

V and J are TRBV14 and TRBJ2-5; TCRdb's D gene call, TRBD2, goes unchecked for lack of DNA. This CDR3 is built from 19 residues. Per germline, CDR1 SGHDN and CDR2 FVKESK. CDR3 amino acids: CASSQDRWSLAGVMETQYF.

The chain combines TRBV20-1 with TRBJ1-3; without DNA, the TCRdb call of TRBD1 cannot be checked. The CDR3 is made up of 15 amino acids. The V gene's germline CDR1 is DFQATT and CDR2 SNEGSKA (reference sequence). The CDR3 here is CSAPVNGAAGNTIYF.

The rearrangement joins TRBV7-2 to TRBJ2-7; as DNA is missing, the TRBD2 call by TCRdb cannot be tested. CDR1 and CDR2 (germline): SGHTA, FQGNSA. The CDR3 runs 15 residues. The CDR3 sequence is CASSSSGSLRNEQYF. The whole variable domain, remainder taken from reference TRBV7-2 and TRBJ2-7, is GAGVSQSPSNKVTEKGKDVELRCDPISGHTALYWYRQSLGQGLEFLIYFQGNSAPDKSGLPSDRFSAERTGGSVSTLTIQRTQQEDSAVYLCASSSSGSLRNEQYFGPGTRLTVT.

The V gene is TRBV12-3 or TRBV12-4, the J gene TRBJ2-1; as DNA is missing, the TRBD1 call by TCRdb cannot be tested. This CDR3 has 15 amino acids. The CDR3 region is CASSRMTGGKNEQFF.

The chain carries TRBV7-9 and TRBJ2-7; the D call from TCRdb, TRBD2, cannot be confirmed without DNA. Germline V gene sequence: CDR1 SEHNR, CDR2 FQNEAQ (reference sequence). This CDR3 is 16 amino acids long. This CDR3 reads CASSLSAGLADYEQYF.

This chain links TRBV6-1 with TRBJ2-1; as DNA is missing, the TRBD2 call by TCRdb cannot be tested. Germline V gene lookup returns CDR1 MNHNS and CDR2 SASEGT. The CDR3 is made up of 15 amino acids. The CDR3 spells CASSTTSGGAVEQFF.

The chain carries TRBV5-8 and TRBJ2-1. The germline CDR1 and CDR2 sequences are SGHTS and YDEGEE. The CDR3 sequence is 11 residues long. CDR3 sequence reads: CASTYYNEQFF.

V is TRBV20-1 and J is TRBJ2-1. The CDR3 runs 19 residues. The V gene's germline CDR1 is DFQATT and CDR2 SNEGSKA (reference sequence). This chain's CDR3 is CSASSAYKRTFSSYNEQFF.

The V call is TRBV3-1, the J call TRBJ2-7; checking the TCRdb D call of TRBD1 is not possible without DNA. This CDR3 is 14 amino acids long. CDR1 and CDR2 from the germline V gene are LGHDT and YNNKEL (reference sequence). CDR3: CASSLGQTTLGQYF.

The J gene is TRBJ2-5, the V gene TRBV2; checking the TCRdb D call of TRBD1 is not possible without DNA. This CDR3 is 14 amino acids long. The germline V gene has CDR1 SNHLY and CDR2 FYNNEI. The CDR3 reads CASSGQGGSETQYF.

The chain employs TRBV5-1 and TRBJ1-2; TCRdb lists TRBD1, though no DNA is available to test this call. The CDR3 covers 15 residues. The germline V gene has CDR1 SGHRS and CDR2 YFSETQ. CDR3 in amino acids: CASSDGDRGAYGYTF.

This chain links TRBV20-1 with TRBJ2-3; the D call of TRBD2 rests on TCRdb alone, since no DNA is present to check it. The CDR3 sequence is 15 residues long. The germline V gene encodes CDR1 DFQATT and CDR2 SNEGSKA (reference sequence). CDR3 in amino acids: CSATRRRESPDTQYF.

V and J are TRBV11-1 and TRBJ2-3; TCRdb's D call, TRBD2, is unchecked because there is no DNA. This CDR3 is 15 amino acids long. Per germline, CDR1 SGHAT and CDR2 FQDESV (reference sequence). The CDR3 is CASSLQGSGGDTQYF.

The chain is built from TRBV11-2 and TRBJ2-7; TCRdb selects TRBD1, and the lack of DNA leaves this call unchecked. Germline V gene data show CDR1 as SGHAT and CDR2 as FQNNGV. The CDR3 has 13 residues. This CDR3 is CASSLGTANEQYF.

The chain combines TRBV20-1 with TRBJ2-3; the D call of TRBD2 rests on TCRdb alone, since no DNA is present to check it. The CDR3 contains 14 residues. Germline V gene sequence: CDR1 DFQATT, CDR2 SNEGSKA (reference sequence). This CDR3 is CSAYTSGRADTQYF.